Below, 10 T cell receptor beta chains from the same sample are listed, as sequenced in a study of blood T cell repertoires in COVID-19. Using immunoSEQ multiplex PCR, the repertoire was profiled, and TCRdb retains in-frame clones only, with some absent. This sample has roughly 130,000 clones; roughly 84% occur once, and the top ten carry 8% to 9%. The sequencing input was peripheral blood. The receptors originated from a man aged 30 to 45 with COVID-19, enrolled during active disease.

This clone was seen a single time. The chain joins TRBV7-3 to TRBJ2-1, with D maybe TRBD2 (5 bases). Per germline, CDR1 SGHTA and CDR2 FQGTGA. CDR3 length: 15 residues. Trimming stripped 0 bases from V and 0 bases from J, with 6 bases between. CDR3 in DNA: TGTGCCAGCAGCTTAACAGGAGGCTCCTACAATGAGCAGTTCTTC. As protein: CASSLTGGSYNEQFF.

This sequence joins TRBV30 and TRBJ2-1; possibly TRBD2 for D (5 bases). The germline V gene encodes CDR1 GTSNPN and CDR2 SVGIG (reference sequence). The CDR3 runs to 12 residues. Trimming left V 2 bases short and J 5 bases short, with 7 bases between. The CDR3 DNA sequence: TGTGCCTGGAGTCCCGGGGACAATGAGCAGTTCTTC. This gives the protein CAWSPGDNEQFF.

The chain has TRBV4-3 and TRBJ2-7; 11 positions match TRBD1. The CDR3 has 15 amino acids. V shed 0 bases and J 5 bases; nucleotides not matched to a gene: 3. Germline V gene sequence: CDR1 LGHNA, CDR2 YSLEER. CDR3 coding DNA: TGCGCCAGCAGCCAAGACCGGGACAGGGGGAACGAGCAGTACTTC. Protein: CASSQDRDRGNEQYF.

V usage is TRBV7-9 and J usage is TRBJ2-4; 9 bases are a match to TRBD1. CDR1 is SEHNR and CDR2 is FQNEAQ in the germline V gene (reference sequence). The CDR3 totals 11 residues. With 5 bases clipped from V and 15 bases from J, the junction kept 5 bases outside the gene matches. DNA for the CDR3: TGTGCCAGCAGCCCGGACAGGGGACTGTACTTC. Protein product: CASSPDRGLYF.

This chain joins TRBV5-4 and TRBJ2-1; tentatively, D is TRBD2 (6 bases). Germline V CDR1 and CDR2: SGHNT, YYREEE (reference sequence). Trimming removed 6 bases at V and 7 bases at J, with 26 bases between. CDR3 length: 17 amino acids. The CDR3 reads CASILEGLPGEGNEQFF. CDR3 coding DNA: TGTGCCAGCATCTTAGAGGGCTTGCCGGGAGAAGGTAATGAGCAGTTCTTC.

The gene calls are TRBV24-1 and TRBJ2-7, with TRBD2 as a possible D gene (5 bases). CDR3 length: 13 amino acids. CDR1 is KGHDR and CDR2 is SFDVKD in the germline V gene. V shed 3 bases and J shed 3 bases, with 8 bases lying between them. CDR3 nucleotide sequence: TGTGCCACCAGTGATGGGGAGCGCTACGAGCAGTACTTC. Translating gives CATSDGERYEQYF.

The chain employs TRBV29-1 and TRBJ2-6; possibly TRBD2 for D (6 bases). The CDR3 loop spans 17 amino acids. CDR1 and CDR2 from the germline V gene are SQVTM and ANQGSEA. V was cut by 4 bases and J by 0 bases, with 16 bases left in between. The CDR3 nucleotides read TGCAGCGTTGGGGAGGACGGCTTTCACTCTGGGGCCAACGTCCTGACTTTC. Translated: CSVGEDGFHSGANVLTF. Based on the CDR3 plus reference TRBV29-1 and TRBJ2-6, the full variable domain is SAVISQKPSRDICQRGTSLTIQCQVDSQVTMMFWYRQQPGQSLTLIATANQGSEATYESGFVIDKFPISRPNLTFSTLTVSNMSPEDSSIYLCSVGEDGFHSGANVLTFGAGSRLTVL.

The CDR3 nucleotides read TGTGCCAGCAGCCCCTCCGGCACAGATACGCAGTATTTT. Encoded protein: CASSPSGTDTQYF. The rearrangement links TRBV7-9 to TRBJ2-3; D unresolved. The germline gives CDR1 SEHNR, CDR2 FQNEAQ (reference sequence). With 5 bases removed from V and 1 base from J, the gap between germline ends came to 7 bases. The CDR3 is 13 amino acids.

This sequence joins TRBV19 and TRBJ2-5; 12 nucleotides line up with TRBD2. Losses at the gene ends were 6 bases for V and 5 bases for J; bases not matched to a gene: 4. The CDR3 is 14 amino acids. Germline V gene data show CDR1 as LNHDA and CDR2 as SQIVND (reference sequence). CDR3 region: CASSRTSGTETQYF. DNA of the CDR3: TGTGCCAGTAGCCGGACTAGCGGGACGGAGACCCAGTACTTC.

This clone was seen a few times. This chain links TRBV6-5 with TRBJ1-6, with 7 bases lining up with TRBD1. Germline loops: CDR1 MNHEY, CDR2 SVGAGI. The CDR3 loop spans 14 amino acids. The junction had 5 bases not matched to a gene; V was cut back by 5 bases and J by 7 bases. CDR3 in DNA: TGTGCCAGCAGTACAGGGGCCGAGAATTCACCCCTCCACTTT. Translation gives CASSTGAENSPLHF.